The next 15 T cell receptor beta chains were all read from a single sample in a study of regulatory T cells in long-lasting Graves disease. Time point in this sample: newly diagnosed GD, antithyroid drugs for less than 3 months. TCR sequences were obtained from RNA taken from PBMCs. Arm-PCR of CDR3 regions and iRepertoire HTBI primers were used to build TCR beta libraries. TCRdb re-analysed the multiplex PCR reads in MiXCR, keeping a single row per CDR3 protein. The table has 450,000 to 700,000 distinct CDR3 sequences, about 13% seen once. The sample was also reused in another study, on T cells in Graves' hyperthyroidism and ophthalmopathy.

Sequences were derived from peripheral blood mononuclear cells (PBMCs), sampled at new diagnosis, from a patient treated with antithyroid drugs. Receptors were obtained from a man aged 30-40 years with Graves disease.

This clonotype showed up many times. The chain joins TRBV6-2 or TRBV6-3 to TRBJ2-1; 7 nucleotides line up with TRBD2. CDR1 is MNHEY, CDR2 SVGEGT, per germline. CDR3 length: 15 residues. Germline trimming cut 6 bases from V and 6 bases from J; bases unmatched to any gene: 11. The CDR3 loop reads CASSPMGGGLNEQFF. For the CDR3, the DNA is TGTGCCAGCAGCCCCATGGGGGGAGGGCTCAATGAGCAGTTCTTC.

This clonotype was detected only a few times. The CDR3 DNA follows: TGTGCCAGCAGCAACAGGGGTGTGCAGCCCCAGCATTTT. It yields the protein CASSNRGVQPQHF. V usage is TRBV3-1 and J usage is TRBJ1-5; 7 bases align to TRBD1. Trimming removed 5 bases from V and 7 bases from J; junction bases left unmatched: 5. Germline CDR1 and CDR2: LGHDT and YNNKEL (reference sequence). There are 13 residues in the CDR3.

The chain joins TRBV4-1 to TRBJ2-3, with no clear D. Germline values: CDR1 MGHRA, CDR2 YSYEKL. Trimming stripped 1 base from V and 2 bases from J, with 7 bases between. The CDR3 is 14 residues long. CDR3 in DNA: TGCGCCAGCAGCCAAGGGATTTACACAGATACGCAGTATTTT. It encodes CASSQGIYTDTQYF.

This clonotype was counted many times. The chain's CDR3 is CSARFEGLNTEAFF. The CDR3 DNA reads as TGCAGTGCTAGGTTCGAGGGCCTGAACACTGAAGCTTTCTTT. This rearrangement joins TRBV20-1 to TRBJ1-1; D remains ambiguous. Trimming left V 3 bases short and J 0 bases short, with 11 bases between. Germline lookup yields CDR1 DFQATT and CDR2 SNEGSKA (reference sequence). The CDR3 runs to 14 residues.

The sample holds a few counts of this clonotype. This CDR3 reads CASSPGGSQPQHF. The CDR3 nucleotides are TGTGCCAGCAGCCCGGGGGGCAGTCAGCCCCAGCATTTT. The chain employs TRBV9 and TRBJ1-5, with a tentative D call TRBD1 (6 bases). From germline, CDR1 is SGDLS and CDR2 YYNGEE. V lost 4 bases and J 6 bases, leaving 11 bases between the germline ends. This CDR3 is built from 13 residues.

This clonotype was counted between two and nine times. The chain links TRBV29-1 to TRBJ2-7, with 8 positions matching TRBD2. There are 13 residues in the CDR3. V lost 4 bases and J lost 9; bases outside the gene matches: 11. Germline V lookup: CDR1 SQVTM, CDR2 ANQGSEA. The CDR3 spells CSVGGSREGRQYF. The CDR3 coding sequence is TGCAGCGTTGGAGGCAGTCGGGAGGGACGGCAGTACTTC.

This clonotype was counted at least ten times. The chain uses TRBV7-2 and TRBJ2-7; 11 bases are shared with TRBD2. Germline assignment: CDR1 SGHTA and CDR2 FQGNSA. V lost 5 bases to trimming and J lost 2 bases; unmatched junction nucleotides: 8. The CDR3 sequence is 16 residues long. The chain's CDR3 is CASSARLAGGPYEQYF. CDR3 coding DNA: TGTGCCAGCAGCGCTCGCCTAGCGGGAGGCCCCTACGAGCAGTACTTC.

V is TRBV30 and J is TRBJ2-1; 9 positions match TRBD1. The trim removed 8 bases at V and 4 bases at J, leaving 18 bases unmatched. The CDR3 loop spans 17 amino acids. The V gene's germline CDR1 is GTSNPN and CDR2 SVGIG (reference sequence). CDR3 in DNA: TGTGCCCTGGATTCCCTTCCCGGGACAGGGAGATACAATGAGCAGTTCTTC. Its protein is CALDSLPGTGRYNEQFF.

This clonotype has more than one count but fewer than ten. The chain has TRBV5-4 and TRBJ1-1; unclear D gene. The CDR3 has 14 amino acids. The germline gives CDR1 SGHNT, CDR2 YYREEE (reference sequence). V was pared by 3 bases and J by 2 bases, with 11 bases between. CDR3 coding DNA: TGTGCCAGCAGCTCAAATACAGTAAACACTGAAGCTTTCTTT. Its protein is CASSSNTVNTEAFF.

This clonotype was detected a few times. The chain links TRBV6-5 to TRBJ2-3; D ambiguous. Germline V gene data show CDR1 as MNHEY and CDR2 as SVGAGI. The CDR3 is 16 residues long. Trimming shortened V by 4 bases and J by 0 bases, and 14 bases separated the two germline ends. As DNA, the CDR3 is TGTGCCAGCAGTTCAAGCGTGGAGTCTAGCACAGATACGCAGTATTTT. Amino acid sequence: CASSSSVESSTDTQYF.

Comments on this clonotype: Being one base from a much bigger clone, this may be a read error. V and J are TRBV6-2 or TRBV6-3 and TRBJ2-1; TRBD1 aligns across 8 bases. This CDR3 spans 15 amino acids. Germline V gene lookup returns CDR1 MNHEY and CDR2 SVGEGT. Trimming at V came to 2 bases and at J to 12 bases, leaving 12 bases not matched to a gene. The CDR3 sequence is CASSYGQGGHRGQFF. The CDR3, as DNA: TGTGCCAGCAGTTACGGACAGGGTGGACATCGGGGGCAGTTCTTC.

This clonotype was seen many times. This rearrangement joins TRBV2 to TRBJ2-7, with a weak D call TRBD2 (6 bases). V lost 4 bases and J 3 bases, leaving 13 bases between the germline ends. Germline lookup yields CDR1 SNHLY and CDR2 FYNNEI. The CDR3 length is 14 residues. The CDR3 bases are TGTGCCAGCAGTGGACCCAGCGGGCTCTACGAGCAGTACTTC. Amino acid sequence: CASSGPSGLYEQYF. The variable domain in full, with the rest retrieved from reference TRBV2 and TRBJ2-7, is EPEVTQTPSHQVTQMGQEVILRCVPISNHLYFYWYRQILGQKVEFLVSFYNNEISEKSEIFDDQFSVERPDGSNFTLKIRSTKLEDSAMYFCASSGPSGLYEQYFGPGTRLTVT.

There are many counts of this clonotype. The chain links TRBV7-6 to TRBJ2-7, with TRBD1 as a possible D gene (6 bases). The CDR3 loop spans 15 amino acids. The germline V gene encodes CDR1 SGHVS and CDR2 FNYEAQ. V gave up 6 bases and J gave up 7 bases, with 22 bases separating them. The CDR3: CASSSRAGEFWEQYF. DNA for the CDR3: TGTGCCAGCAGTTCACGGGCAGGGGAATTTTGGGAGCAGTACTTC.

The table lists this clonotype with a few counts. This chain links TRBV10-3 with TRBJ1-3; TRBD1 agrees at 7 bases. CDR1 and CDR2 (germline): ENHRY, SYGVKD. This CDR3 is 13 amino acids long. The ends lost 11 bases at V and 8 bases at J; junction bases unmatched: 12. In nucleotides, the CDR3 is TGTGCCGTCGCCGGACAGGCGGCCGACACCATATATTTT. Protein product: CAVAGQAADTIYF.

This clonotype was recorded at least ten times. The rearrangement joins TRBV29-1 to TRBJ2-5, with 8 bases fitting TRBD2. V shed 0 bases and J 4 bases; nucleotides not matched to a gene: 10. The CDR3 contains 16 residues. Germline loops: CDR1 SQVTM, CDR2 ANQGSEA. CDR3 residues: CSVEDKWVRGGETQYF. In nucleotides, the CDR3 is TGCAGCGTTGAAGATAAGTGGGTCCGGGGGGGAGAGACCCAGTACTTC.